The 27 T cell receptor beta chains given below trace back to one sample, sequenced in a study of technical replicates of blood from a few donors. Data came from immunoSEQ multiplex PCR; TCRdb stores just in-frame clones and leaves some out. This table holds some 66,000 clones, roughly 88% found once. Sequencing was carried out using PBMCs. Source of these receptors: a human donor in good health. Some clones in this sample may be carry-over from other donors' samples.

The gene calls are TRBV18 and TRBJ1-1; the D is unclear. V lost 3 bases to trimming and J lost 8 bases, with 19 bases between them. The CDR3 runs to 15 residues. From germline, CDR1 is KGHSH and CDR2 LQKENI. The CDR3, as DNA: TGTGCCAGCTCACCGGGGTGGGCAATGAGAGGGGAAGCTTTCTTT. Amino acid sequence: CASSPGWAMRGEAFF.

The J gene is TRBJ2-7, the V gene TRBV7-2, with D uncertain. The CDR3 spans 14 residues. From germline, CDR1 is SGHTA and CDR2 FQGNSA. V shed 1 base and J shed 6 bases, with 13 bases lying between them. The CDR3 spells CASSLGVSAGEQYF. The CDR3 nucleotides read TGTGCCAGCAGCTTAGGTGTGAGCGCCGGCGAGCAGTACTTC.

This clone occurred once. The J gene is TRBJ2-7, the V gene TRBV23-1, with 7 bases fitting TRBD1. TRBV23-1 is identified as an open reading frame with a role that is uncertain. This CDR3 is built from 16 residues. V gave up 2 bases and J gave up 6 bases; unmatched junction bases: 13. The CDR3 loop is CASSQHSWKGAIEQYF. CDR3 nucleotide sequence: TGCGCCAGCAGTCAACACTCCTGGAAGGGGGCAATCGAGCAGTACTTC.

This chain connects TRBV6-6 to TRBJ2-1; D gene uncertain. The CDR3 length is 13 residues. V was trimmed by 6 bases and J by 4 bases, leaving 10 bases between them. Per germline, CDR1 MNHNY and CDR2 SVGAGI (reference sequence). The CDR3 is CASRQTQYNEQFF. DNA of the CDR3: TGTGCCAGCAGGCAAACCCAGTACAATGAGCAGTTCTTC.

CDR3 nucleotide sequence: TGTGCCAGCAGCCGAAGGCTAATAGCGGGTTGGGATACGCAGTATTTT. Its translation: CASSRRLIAGWDTQYF. The rearrangement joins TRBV7-2 to TRBJ2-3, with TRBD2 identical over 7 bases. This CDR3 comprises 16 residues. CDR1 and CDR2 (germline): SGHTA, FQGNSA. V lost 5 bases, J lost 6 bases, and 14 bases stayed unmatched.

The genes are TRBV30 and TRBJ1-6; TRBD1 matches at 8 bases. The ends lost 1 base at V and 8 bases at J; junction bases unmatched: 7. The germline CDR1 and CDR2 sequences are GTSNPN and SVGIG (reference sequence). This CDR3 region has 15 residues. The CDR3 here is CAWSAVQGVYSPLHF. The CDR3 nucleotides are TGTGCCTGGAGTGCGGTACAGGGGGTCTATTCACCCCTCCACTTT.

The gene calls are TRBV30 and TRBJ2-3, with 11 bases aligning to TRBD2. The CDR3 is made up of 14 amino acids. V shed 3 bases and J 3 bases; nucleotides not matched to a gene: 2. Germline V gene lookup returns CDR1 GTSNPN and CDR2 SVGIG (reference sequence). The CDR3 DNA reads as TGTGCCTGGAGGCCTAGCGGGAGGACAGATACGCAGTATTTT. Its protein is CAWRPSGRTDTQYF.

This clone was counted a single time. The rearrangement uses TRBV7-3 and TRBJ2-2, with TRBD1 matching 8 bases. Germline V gives CDR1 SGHTA, CDR2 FQGTGA. The CDR3 loop spans 17 amino acids. J was trimmed by 7 bases and V by 2 bases; bases with no gene match: 12. The CDR3 bases are TGTGCCAGCAGCTTAGGCCCCAGGACAGGGAAGATCGGGGAGCTGTTTTTT. Its translation: CASSLGPRTGKIGELFF.

The chain is built from TRBV5-1 and TRBJ2-3, with a tentative D call TRBD2 (7 bases). The V and J ends lost 5 bases and 0 bases respectively, with 10 bases between them. This CDR3 has 14 residues. CDR1 is SGHRS and CDR2 is YFSETQ in the germline V gene. CDR3 DNA: TGCGCCAGCAGGGGGGGGCCCAGCACAGATACGCAGTATTTT. This codes for CASRGGPSTDTQYF. The full variable domain, rest sourced from reference TRBV5-1 and TRBJ2-3, is KAGVTQTPRYLIKTRGQQVTLSCSPISGHRSVSWYQQTPGQGLQFLFEYFSETQRNKGNFPGRFSGRQFSNSRSEMNVSTLELGDSALYLCASRGGPSTDTQYFGPGTRLTVL.

The chain combines TRBV5-6 with TRBJ2-1; 16 positions agree with TRBD2. Germline loops: CDR1 SGHDT, CDR2 YYEEEE. Trimming removed 4 bases from V and 10 bases from J; junction bases left unmatched: 8. CDR3 length: 16 amino acids. CDR3 DNA sequence: TGTGCCAGCAGCCCGGGGACTAGCGGGGGGGCGGGAGAGCAGTTCTTC. Its protein is CASSPGTSGGAGEQFF.

The chain carries TRBV4-1 and TRBJ1-1; D may be TRBD1 (5 bases). Germline-derived CDR1 and CDR2 are MGHRA and YSYEKL. Between the trimmed V and J ends, which lost 2 bases and 1 base, there was a span of 5 bases. The CDR3 consists of 13 residues. The CDR3 protein is CASSQRGNTEAFF. CDR3 DNA sequence: TGCGCCAGCAGCCAAAGGGGGAACACTGAAGCTTTCTTT.

This chain connects TRBV21-1 to TRBJ2-7; TRBD2 is taken as the D call from the table, unchecked against the DNA. TRBV21-1 is designated a pseudogene. The CDR3 is 15 residues long. CDR3 amino acids: CASSPGASGPYEQYF. CDR3 coding DNA: TGTGCCAGCAGCCCCGGGGCTAGCGGACCCTACGAGCAGTACTTC.

The chain carries TRBV4-3 and TRBJ1-2; D is perhaps TRBD1 (6 bases). Germline-derived CDR1 and CDR2 are LGHNA and YSLEER. The CDR3 totals 14 residues. V gave up 3 bases and J gave up 7 bases, with 15 bases separating them. The CDR3 region is CASSQRGQYGGYTF. The CDR3 DNA sequence: TGCGCCAGCAGCCAGAGGGGACAATACGGTGGCTACACCTTC.

The V and J genes are TRBV4-3 and TRBJ2-7; D is perhaps TRBD2 (6 bases). The V gene lost 0 bases and the J gene lost 6 bases, with 18 bases spanning the gap. This CDR3 spans 16 amino acids. Germline CDR1 LGHNA, CDR2 YSLEER. As DNA, the CDR3 is TGCGCCAGCAGCCAAGATAGGAGGGGAAGGCTCCCCGAGCAGTACTTC. It translates to CASSQDRRGRLPEQYF.

The chain employs TRBV2 and TRBJ1-5; perhaps TRBD1 as D (6 bases). The CDR3 covers 15 residues. From germline, CDR1 is SNHLY and CDR2 FYNNEI. V lost 7 bases, J lost 3 bases, and 16 bases lay in between. The CDR3 region has the DNA TGTGCCAGCAAGGGGTCAGGGGTCCCCAATCAGCCCCAGCATTTT. It translates to CASKGSGVPNQPQHF.

V usage is TRBV7-9 and J usage is TRBJ2-2, with D perhaps TRBD1 (5 bases). Germline V gene lookup returns CDR1 SEHNR and CDR2 FQNEAQ (reference sequence). Trimming removed 1 base at V and 8 bases at J, with 11 bases between. The CDR3 has 14 amino acids. For the CDR3, the DNA is TGTGCCAGCAGCTTAGGGGGCTCGAGGGGGGAGCTGTTTTTT. Translation: CASSLGGSRGELFF. Together with reference TRBV7-9 and TRBJ2-2, the CDR3 gives the full variable domain: DTGVSQNPRHKITKRGQNVTFRCDPISEHNRLYWYRQTLGQGPEFLTYFQNEAQLEKSRLLSDRFSAERPKGSFSTLEIQRTEQGDSAMYLCASSLGGSRGELFFGEGSRLTVL.

This rearrangement joins TRBV9 to TRBJ2-2; weak D call: TRBD2 (7 bases). The CDR3 is made up of 17 amino acids. Germline CDR1 reads SGDLS; CDR2 reads YYNGEE. Trimming left V 5 bases short and J 3 bases short, with 20 bases between. CDR3 nucleotide sequence: TGTGCCAGCAGTCCATGGGGGGGGCGCAGAGACACCGGGGAGCTGTTTTTT. Residues: CASSPWGGRRDTGELFF.

This clone has only one observation. V and J are TRBV5-6 and TRBJ1-1; no definite D call. Germline loops: CDR1 SGHDT, CDR2 YYEEEE. Trimming stripped 4 bases from V and 2 bases from J, with 12 bases between. The length of the CDR3 is 14 residues. The CDR3 DNA sequence: TGTGCCAGCAGCGATTTGACTCTAAACACTGAAGCTTTCTTT. Protein: CASSDLTLNTEAFF. The full variable domain, in which reference TRBV5-6 and TRBJ1-1 provide the parts outside the CDR3, is DAGVTQSPTHLIKTRGQQVTLRCSPKSGHDTVSWYQQALGQGPQFIFQYYEEEERQRGNFPDRFSGHQFPNYSSELNVNALLLGDSALYLCASSDLTLNTEAFFGQGTRLTVV.

J is TRBJ2-2 and V is TRBV5-1; D is perhaps TRBD1 (6 bases). The CDR3 has 14 residues. Germline values: CDR1 SGHRS, CDR2 YFSETQ. The ends were cut back, 5 bases at V and 4 bases at J, with 12 bases in the middle. The CDR3 here is CASRRQGTTGELFF. The CDR3 nucleotides are TGCGCCAGCAGAAGGCAGGGGACCACCGGGGAGCTGTTTTTT.

V usage is TRBV6-1 and J usage is TRBJ1-4; perhaps TRBD1 as D (6 bases). V lost 3 bases and J lost 0, with 17 bases in between. The germline V gene has CDR1 MNHNS and CDR2 SASEGT. The CDR3 has 18 residues. The CDR3 loop reads CASSEILGTPTTNEKLFF. The CDR3 DNA reads TGTGCCAGCAGTGAGATTCTTGGGACACCCACAACTAATGAAAAACTGTTTTTT.

CDR3 protein: CASSFSRDRGSYEQYF. For the CDR3, the DNA is TGTGCCAGCAGCTTCAGCCGGGACAGGGGATCCTACGAGCAGTACTTC. The genes are TRBV7-8 and TRBJ2-7; 10 positions match TRBD1. The germline V gene has CDR1 SGHVS and CDR2 FQNEAQ. The ends lost 3 bases at V and 1 base at J; junction bases unmatched: 6. The CDR3 is 16 residues long.

The chain employs TRBV4-3 and TRBJ1-4; 7 positions agree with TRBD1. V gave up 2 bases and J gave up 0 bases; unmatched junction bases: 9. The CDR3 is 18 amino acids. In germline, CDR1 is LGHNA, CDR2 YSLEER. The CDR3 coding sequence is TGCGCCAGCAGCCAACGACAGGGCCTCCTTGCAACTAATGAAAAACTGTTTTTT. This gives the protein CASSQRQGLLATNEKLFF.

V gene TRBV6-5 combines with J gene TRBJ1-1; D remains unclear. The V gene's germline CDR1 is MNHEY and CDR2 SVGAGI. The CDR3 spans 14 residues. Trimming removed 0 bases from V and 0 bases from J, with 5 bases in between. This CDR3 reads CASSYSSLNTEAFF. The CDR3 region has the DNA TGTGCCAGCAGTTACTCGAGCTTGAACACTGAAGCTTTCTTT.

The V and J genes are TRBV19 and TRBJ2-7, with 8 bases matching TRBD2. V was pared by 4 bases and J by 0 bases, with 17 bases of the junction left unmatched. The CDR3 length is 19 residues. Germline V gene sequence: CDR1 LNHDA, CDR2 SQIVND (reference sequence). The CDR3 sequence: CASSRGTRRHRTSSYEQYF. The CDR3 DNA reads as TGTGCCAGTAGTAGGGGGACTAGACGGCACAGGACGAGCTCCTACGAGCAGTACTTC. The full variable domain, in which reference TRBV19 and TRBJ2-7 provide the parts outside the CDR3, is DGGITQSPKYLFRKEGQNVTLSCEQNLNHDAMYWYRQDPGQGLRLIYYSQIVNDFQKGDIAEGYSVSREKKESFPLTVTSAQKNPTAFYLCASSRGTRRHRTSSYEQYFGPGTRLTVT.

The table lists this clone with a count of one. This sequence joins TRBV6-4 and TRBJ1-6; weak D call: TRBD1 (6 bases). Germline V CDR1 and CDR2: MRHNA, SNTAGT. The CDR3 loop spans 14 amino acids. The V gene lost 9 bases and the J gene lost 6 bases, with 15 bases spanning the gap. This chain's CDR3 is CASPHREFNSPLHF. CDR3 DNA sequence: TGTGCCAGTCCACACAGGGAATTTAATTCACCCCTCCACTTT.

The V gene is TRBV25-1, the J gene TRBJ2-7; TRBD1 is a possible D gene (6 bases). Trimming left V 4 bases short and J 4 bases short, with 14 bases between. CDR1 is MGHDK, CDR2 SYGVNS, per germline. The CDR3 length is 14 residues. The chain's CDR3 is CASSGTDLGYEQYF. CDR3 coding DNA: TGTGCCAGCAGTGGGACAGATCTGGGATACGAGCAGTACTTC.

The chain recombines TRBV10-3 with TRBJ2-7, with a possible D match to TRBD2 (5 bases). The germline V gene encodes CDR1 ENHRY and CDR2 SYGVKD. The CDR3 runs 13 residues. V gave up 9 bases and J gave up 2 bases, with 14 bases separating them. Written as DNA, the CDR3 is TGTGCCATGGGGTCGAGCGGCGCCTACGAGCAGTACTTC. Its protein is CAMGSSGAYEQYF.